The entry below gives a single T cell receptor beta chain sequence along with its context. This sample was included in a study of shared clonotypes between healthy human individuals. The authors split each subset's genomic DNA evenly across several immunoSEQ plates. Unsorted PBMCs provided DNA that was sequenced on ten immunoSEQ deep assay plates. Profiling relied on immunoSEQ multiplex PCR, and the TCRdb table lists in-frame clones only, not all of them. Here the sample spans more than 400,000 clones, 70% to 85% being singletons. Unsorted samples relied on 89 million or so PBMCs, which served as the source of genomic DNA. CDR1 and CDR2 (germline): MNHNS, SASEGT. This CDR3 has 14 residues. The V end lost 3 bases, the J end lost 2 bases, and 11 bases lay between the germline ends.

The chain is built from TRBV6-1 and TRBJ2-7, with D possibly TRBD2 on 6 matching bases. The receptor was isolated from a middle-aged woman in good health. Some clones in this sample may be carry-over from other donors' samples. Source material: PBMCs. CDR3 in amino acids: CASSERDGPYEQYF. For the CDR3, the DNA is TGTGCCAGCAGTGAGCGGGACGGACCCTACGAGCAGTACTTC.